A single sample gave rise to the 21 T cell receptor beta chains below, sequenced in a study of Graves' ophthalmopathy and Graves' hyperthyroidism. RNA transcripts served as template for amplifying TCR beta CDR3 sequences. RT-PCR in the first round used HTBI primers; a second-round multiplex PCR followed. TCRdb re-derived calls from the multiplex PCR reads in MiXCR, one entry per CDR3 protein. Among around 1,000,000 distinct CDR3 sequences, about 40% were seen once, and the ten largest hold approximately 10%. The material sequenced was peripheral blood or thyroid tissue (not recorded which). The receptors were sampled from an adult man with Graves' hyperthyroidism.

The count of this clonotype is one. A single base separates this from a much larger clone, so it may be a read error. V and J are TRBV7-2 and TRBJ2-3; D unclear. Germline CDR1 reads SGHTA; CDR2 reads FQGNSA. The V gene lost 2 bases and the J gene lost 0 bases, with 6 bases spanning the gap. The length of the CDR3 is 14 residues. CDR3 sequence (DNA): TGTGCCAGCAGCTTAACGTCTAGCACAGATACGCAGTATTTT. Translated: CASSLTSSTDTQYF.

This clonotype was recorded many times. The V and J genes are TRBV9 and TRBJ1-1; 7 nucleotides align to TRBD1. V lost 4 bases, J lost 1 base, and 4 bases stayed unmatched. The CDR3 contains 14 residues. Germline assignment: CDR1 SGDLS and CDR2 YYNGEE. The DNA of the CDR3 is TGTGCCAGCAGCCCATGGACAGGGAACACTGAAGCTTTCTTT. Protein sequence: CASSPWTGNTEAFF.

The chain couples TRBV7-6 to TRBJ1-4, with TRBD1 as a possible D gene (5 bases). This CDR3 has 17 amino acids. Trimming shortened V by 4 bases and J by 4 bases, and 19 bases separated the two germline ends. Germline V gene data show CDR1 as SGHVS and CDR2 as FNYEAQ. CDR3 sequence: CASSSGREPGLNEKLFF. Here the CDR3 DNA reads TGTGCCAGCAGCTCTGGCAGGGAGCCGGGGCTTAATGAAAAACTGTTTTTT. Full variable domain (missing parts from reference TRBV7-6 and TRBJ1-4): GAGVSQSPRYKVTKRGQDVALRCDPISGHVSLYWYRQALGQGPEFLTYFNYEAQQDKSGLPNDRFSAERPEGSISTLTIQRTEQRDSAMYRCASSSGREPGLNEKLFFGSGTQLSVL.

The sample holds a few counts of this clonotype. The chain recombines TRBV20-1 with TRBJ2-7; perhaps TRBD2 as D (5 bases). CDR3 size: 19 residues. Deletions cut 4 bases from V and 4 bases from J, with 32 bases between. Germline CDR1 DFQATT, CDR2 SNEGSKA (reference sequence). As DNA, the CDR3 is TGCAGTGCTAATCGGCCTGTAACACGGGATAGGCTGACGGTTTACGAGCAGTACTTC. Translated: CSANRPVTRDRLTVYEQYF.

This sequence joins TRBV12-3 or TRBV12-4 and TRBJ1-2; 8 bases agree with TRBD1. The trim removed 6 bases at V and 8 bases at J, leaving 5 bases unmatched. CDR3 length: 12 amino acids. The CDR3, as DNA: TGTGCCAGCAGAGACAGGGGAGTCGGCTACACCTTC. Translation: CASRDRGVGYTF.

V and J are TRBV4-1 and TRBJ1-2; no reliable D call. Trimming took off 1 base at V and 2 bases at J, with 14 bases between the two ends. Germline CDR1 and CDR2: MGHRA and YSYEKL. The CDR3 totals 16 residues. The CDR3 nucleotides are TGCGCCAGCAGCCAAGTATTACGGCAGGAGAACTATGGCTACACCTTC. It translates to CASSQVLRQENYGYTF.

This clonotype occurred a few times. The genes are TRBV5-5 and TRBJ1-5; possible D gene TRBD1, 5 bases. The CDR3 totals 14 residues. CDR1 SGHKS and CDR2 YYEKEE come from the germline V gene (reference sequence). Trimming stripped 1 base from V and 6 bases from J, with 11 bases between. The DNA of the CDR3 is TGTGCCAGCAGCTTGAGGGACGCGCCTCAGCCCCAGCATTTT. This translates into CASSLRDAPQPQHF.

For this clonotype: A read error may produce the germline difference seen at one junction end. The chain links TRBV24-1 to TRBJ1-5; D is possibly TRBD1 (6 bases). Germline CDR1 KGHDR, CDR2 SFDVKD. This CDR3 region has 11 residues. In DNA form, the CDR3 reads TGTCCCACGGGGGACAACCAGCCCCAGCATTTT. It yields the protein CPTGDNQPQHF.

Points on this clonotype: This may come from a read error, since a much larger clone is one base off. This chain joins TRBV19 and TRBJ2-5, with D perhaps matching TRBD1 or TRBD2 (5 bases each). Germline V CDR1 and CDR2: LNHDA, SQIVND (reference sequence). V dropped 0 bases and J dropped 5 bases, with 16 bases sitting between them. This CDR3 region has 16 residues. The CDR3 reads CASSIDRGRGSETQYF. The CDR3 region has the DNA TGTGCCAGTAGTATAGATCGCGGCCGGGGCTCCGAGACCCAGTACTTC.

This clonotype has a count of ten or more. The chain uses TRBV15 and TRBJ2-7; D gene uncertain. Trimming removed 1 base at V and 6 bases at J, with 10 bases between. Germline V CDR1 and CDR2: LNHNV, YYDKDF (reference sequence). CDR3 length: 13 amino acids. The CDR3 spells CATSRVGPGEQYF. The CDR3 DNA is TGTGCCACCAGCAGAGTCGGCCCCGGCGAGCAGTACTTC.

This clonotype was picked up many times. The gene calls are TRBV5-1 and TRBJ1-1; D might be TRBD1 (6 bases). The CDR3 is made up of 16 amino acids. Germline CDR1 is SGHRS and CDR2 is YFSETQ. Trimming removed 0 bases from V and 1 base from J, with 13 bases in between. CDR3: CASSLAPGARNTEAFF. CDR3 nucleotides: TGCGCCAGCAGCTTGGCCCCAGGGGCTAGGAACACTGAAGCTTTCTTT. Combining the CDR3 with reference TRBV5-1 and TRBJ1-1 gives the whole variable domain KAGVTQTPRYLIKTRGQQVTLSCSPISGHRSVSWYQQTPGQGLQFLFEYFSETQRNKGNFPGRFSGRQFSNSRSEMNVSTLELGDSALYLCASSLAPGARNTEAFFGQGTRLTVV.

This clonotype was recorded only once. The chain combines TRBV7-9 with TRBJ2-2, with TRBD2 matching over 10 bases. This CDR3 is built from 15 residues. CDR1 is SEHNR and CDR2 is FQNEAQ in the germline V gene (reference sequence). V dropped 7 bases and J dropped 5; count of bases not matched to a gene: 7. In nucleotides, the CDR3 is TGTGCCAGCAACCCTAGCGGGAGTGGGACCGGGGAGCTGTTTTTT. Protein product: CASNPSGSGTGELFF. Using reference TRBV7-9 and TRBJ2-2 for the parts outside the CDR3, the full variable domain is DTGVSQNPRHKITKRGQNVTFRCDPISEHNRLYWYRQTLGQGPEFLTYFQNEAQLEKSRLLSDRFSAERPKGSFSTLEIQRTEQGDSAMYLCASNPSGSGTGELFFGEGSRLTVL.

Only a few counts were recorded for this clonotype. The rearrangement uses TRBV4-1 and TRBJ1-4, with D hard to call. Germline V CDR1 and CDR2: MGHRA, YSYEKL. The CDR3 contains 12 residues. V lost 1 base and J lost 8, with 5 bases in between. CDR3: CASSQGPEKLFF. For the CDR3, the DNA is TGCGCCAGCAGCCAAGGCCCGGAAAAACTGTTTTTT.

The genes are TRBV19 and TRBJ2-7; D is uncertain. Germline loops: CDR1 LNHDA, CDR2 SQIVND (reference sequence). The CDR3 is 10 amino acids. Between the trimmed V and J ends, which lost 8 bases and 2 bases, there was a span of 4 bases. CDR3 amino acids: CASAPYEQYF. The DNA for the CDR3 is TGTGCCAGTGCCCCCTACGAGCAGTACTTC.

The chain has TRBV25-1 and TRBJ2-7, with TRBD1 matching 9 bases. V was pared by 4 bases and J by 1 base, with 8 bases of the junction left unmatched. CDR1 is MGHDK and CDR2 is SYGVNS in the germline V gene. CDR3 size: 16 residues. The CDR3 spells CASSAAGQGSSYEQYF. The DNA of the CDR3 is TGTGCCAGCAGTGCAGCCGGACAGGGGAGTTCCTACGAGCAGTACTTC.

The sample holds a few counts of this clonotype. CDR3 DNA: TGCAGCGTTGGGACAGGGACAAGGACCGGGGAGCTGTTTTTT. Translated: CSVGTGTRTGELFF. V is TRBV29-1 and J is TRBJ2-2, with 8 bases aligning to TRBD1. Germline V CDR1 and CDR2: SQVTM, ANQGSEA. The CDR3 has 14 residues. The trim removed 4 bases at V and 5 bases at J, leaving 6 bases unmatched.

This clonotype was recorded a few times. The V and J genes are TRBV24-1 and TRBJ1-5, with D hard to call. The germline gives CDR1 KGHDR, CDR2 SFDVKD. This CDR3 has 14 residues. V lost 5 bases and J 4 bases, leaving 11 bases between the germline ends. The CDR3, as DNA: TGTGCCACCAGTGGCCTGGGCTCGAATCAGCCCCAGCATTTT. Residues: CATSGLGSNQPQHF.

This clonotype was seen only once. The junction departs from germline at one end; a sequencing error may be responsible. The CDR3 coding sequence is TGTGCCGGCAGCTTAGGAGACGGTGAAGCTTTCTTT. The encoded protein is CAGSLGDGEAFF. The chain uses TRBV7-3 and TRBJ1-1; D is unresolved. There are 12 residues in the CDR3. CDR1 is SGHTA and CDR2 is FQGTGA in the germline V gene.

Many counts were recorded for this clonotype. The chain combines TRBV20-1 with TRBJ1-1; D gene ambiguous. This CDR3 is built from 11 residues. The germline V gene encodes CDR1 DFQATT and CDR2 SNEGSKA (reference sequence). The CDR3 sequence: CSVLPNTEAFF. CDR3 DNA: TGCAGCGTCCTACCGAACACTGAAGCTTTCTTT.

This chain links TRBV5-1 with TRBJ1-6, with D possibly matching TRBD1 (5 bases). Trimming shortened V by 6 bases and J by 7 bases, and 11 bases separated the two germline ends. The V gene's germline CDR1 is SGHRS and CDR2 YFSETQ. The CDR3 is 13 residues long. CDR3 loop: CASTRTWNSPLHF. CDR3 DNA: TGCGCCAGCACCCGGACATGGAATTCACCCCTCCACTTT.

In regard to this clonotype: This clone may be a read error of a much larger clone one base away. The chain couples TRBV14 to TRBJ2-2; D gene ambiguous. The CDR3 runs to 14 residues. Per germline, CDR1 SGHDN and CDR2 FVKESK. CDR3 protein: CASSQLQNTRELFF. As DNA, the CDR3 is TGTGCCAGCAGCCAACTTCAAAACACCAGGGAGCTGTTTTTT.